This TCR beta chain was profiled in a study of regulatory T cells in long-lasting Graves disease. Trimming took 11 bases from V and 3 from J; bases not matched to a gene: 16. CDR1 and CDR2 (germline): LNHDA, SQIVND (reference sequence). The CDR3 spans 16 residues. This sample's time point: newly diagnosed GD, antithyroid drugs for less than 3 months. Following extraction of RNA from PBMCs, that RNA was used to make the TCR library. This clonotype was seen a few times. Arm-PCR of CDR3 regions and iRepertoire HTBI primers were the basis on which TCR beta libraries were built. TCRdb called the multiplex PCR reads again in MiXCR, with one record for every CDR3 protein. The sample records about 540,000 distinct CDR3 sequences, roughly 12% being singletons. The same data also contributed to another study, on T cells in Graves' hyperthyroidism and ophthalmopathy. From that report: First-round RT-PCR of the TCR CDR3 relied on the HTBI primer set. Ophthalmopathy was told apart from stable hyperthyroidism by a 13 V-J model.

This receptor was obtained from a young man with Graves disease. V usage is TRBV19 and J usage is TRBJ1-5, with 7 bases matching TRBD1. The sample was peripheral blood mononuclear cells (PBMCs), taken at new diagnosis, from a patient treated with antithyroid drugs. The CDR3 DNA sequence: TGTGCCTCAAGGGGGGGACAGATTTCCCCCAATCAGCCCCAGCATTTT. Its translation is CASRGGQISPNQPQHF. Full variable domain (missing parts from reference TRBV19 and TRBJ1-5): DGGITQSPKYLFRKEGQNVTLSCEQNLNHDAMYWYRQDPGQGLRLIYYSQIVNDFQKGDIAEGYSVSREKKESFPLTVTSAQKNPTAFYLCASRGGQISPNQPQHFGDGTRLSIL.